What follows describes a single T cell receptor (beta chain). This entry comes from a study of shared clonotypes between healthy human individuals. Clones were sequenced by immunoSEQ multiplex PCR, and TCRdb holds only the in-frame ones, with some missing. This table holds fewer than 850,000 clones, 55% to 75% found once. The sample consisted of memory CD4+ T cells sorted from blood. Documented subset: CD45RA-negative fraction. The receptor's source is a woman aged 25 to 39 in good health.

As DNA, the CDR3 is TGCGCCAGCAGCCAAGCCGGCGGCCGCCGCGAGCAGTACTTC. Protein sequence: CASSQAGGRREQYF. The genes are TRBV4-1 and TRBJ2-7; the D is unclear. Per germline, CDR1 MGHRA and CDR2 YSYEKL. The CDR3 extends over 14 amino acids. The V end lost 1 base, the J end lost 6 bases, and 13 bases lay between the germline ends.